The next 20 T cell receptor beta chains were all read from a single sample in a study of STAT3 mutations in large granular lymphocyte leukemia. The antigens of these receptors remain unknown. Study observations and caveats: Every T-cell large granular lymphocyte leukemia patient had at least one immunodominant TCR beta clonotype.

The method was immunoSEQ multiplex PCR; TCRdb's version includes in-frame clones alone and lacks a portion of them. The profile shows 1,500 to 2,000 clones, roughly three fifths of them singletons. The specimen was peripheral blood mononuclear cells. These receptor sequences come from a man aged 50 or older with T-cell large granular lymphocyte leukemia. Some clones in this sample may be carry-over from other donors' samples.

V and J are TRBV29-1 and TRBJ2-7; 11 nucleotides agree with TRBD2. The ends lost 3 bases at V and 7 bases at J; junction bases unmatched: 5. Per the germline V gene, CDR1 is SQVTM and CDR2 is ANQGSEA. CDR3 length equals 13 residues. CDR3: CSVEPSGRQEQYF. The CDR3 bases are TGCAGCGTTGAGCCTAGCGGGAGGCAAGAGCAGTACTTC.

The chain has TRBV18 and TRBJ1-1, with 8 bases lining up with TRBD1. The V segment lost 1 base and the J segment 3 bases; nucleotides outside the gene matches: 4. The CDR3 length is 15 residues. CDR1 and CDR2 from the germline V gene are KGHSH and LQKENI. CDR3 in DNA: TGTGCCAGCTCACCACTATCGACAGGGGACACTGAAGCTTTCTTT. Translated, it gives CASSPLSTGDTEAFF.

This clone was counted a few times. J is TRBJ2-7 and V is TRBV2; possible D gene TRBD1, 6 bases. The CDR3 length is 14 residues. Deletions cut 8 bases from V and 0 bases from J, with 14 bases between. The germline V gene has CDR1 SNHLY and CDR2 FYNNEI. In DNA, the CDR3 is TGTGCCAGCCTCAGGGGCCTTAGCTCCTACGAGCAGTACTTC. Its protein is CASLRGLSSYEQYF.

The CDR3 DNA reads TGTGCCAGCAGCCACGGACTAGCGGGGGGGATAGATACGCAGTATTTT. Amino acids: CASSHGLAGGIDTQYF. V usage is TRBV11-1 and J usage is TRBJ2-3; 15 bases are shared with TRBD2. V shed 5 bases and J 5 bases; nucleotides not matched to a gene: 5. The CDR3 has 16 residues. Germline CDR1 is SGHAT and CDR2 is FQDESV (reference sequence).

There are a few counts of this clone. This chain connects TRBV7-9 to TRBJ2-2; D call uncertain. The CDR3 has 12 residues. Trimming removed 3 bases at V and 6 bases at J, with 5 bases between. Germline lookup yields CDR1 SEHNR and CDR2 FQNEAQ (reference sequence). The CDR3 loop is CASSFPAGELFF. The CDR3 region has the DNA TGTGCCAGCAGCTTTCCGGCCGGGGAGCTGTTTTTT.

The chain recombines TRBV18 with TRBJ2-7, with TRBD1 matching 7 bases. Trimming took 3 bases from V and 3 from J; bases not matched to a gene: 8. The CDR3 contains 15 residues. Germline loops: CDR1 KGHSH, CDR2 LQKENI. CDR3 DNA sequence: TGTGCCAGCTCACCTCAAGACAGGGCAATCTACGAGCAGTACTTC. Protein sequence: CASSPQDRAIYEQYF.

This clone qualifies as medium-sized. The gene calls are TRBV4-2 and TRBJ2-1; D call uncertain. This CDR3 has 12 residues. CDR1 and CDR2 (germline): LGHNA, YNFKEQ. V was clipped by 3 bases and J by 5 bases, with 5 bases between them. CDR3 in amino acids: CASSHRDNEQFF. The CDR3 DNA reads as TGTGCCAGCAGCCATAGGGACAATGAGCAGTTCTTC.

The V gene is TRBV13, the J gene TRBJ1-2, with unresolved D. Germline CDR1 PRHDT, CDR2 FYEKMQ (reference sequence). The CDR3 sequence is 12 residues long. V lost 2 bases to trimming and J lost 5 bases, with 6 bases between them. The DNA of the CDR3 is TGTGCCAGCAGCTTAATGGGGTATGGCTACACCTTC. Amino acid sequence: CASSLMGYGYTF.

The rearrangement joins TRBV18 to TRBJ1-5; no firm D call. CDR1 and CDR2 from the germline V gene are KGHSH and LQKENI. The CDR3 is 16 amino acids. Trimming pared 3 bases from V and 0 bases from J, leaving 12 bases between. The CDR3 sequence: CASSPSERDSNQPQHF. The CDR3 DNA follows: TGTGCCAGCTCACCCTCCGAACGGGATAGCAATCAGCCCCAGCATTTT.

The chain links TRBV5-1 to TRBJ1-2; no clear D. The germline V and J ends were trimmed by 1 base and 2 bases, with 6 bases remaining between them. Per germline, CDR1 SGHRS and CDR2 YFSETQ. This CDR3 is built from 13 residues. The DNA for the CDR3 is TGCGCCAGCAGCTTGACGGTAAACTATGGCTACACCTTC. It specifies CASSLTVNYGYTF.

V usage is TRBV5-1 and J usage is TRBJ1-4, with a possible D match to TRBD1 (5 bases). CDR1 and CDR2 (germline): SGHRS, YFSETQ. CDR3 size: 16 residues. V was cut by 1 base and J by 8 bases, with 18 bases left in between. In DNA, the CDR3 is TGCGCCAGCAGCTTGTTTTTTTGGGGGGTTAGGGAAAAACTGTTTTTT. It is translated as CASSLFFWGVREKLFF.

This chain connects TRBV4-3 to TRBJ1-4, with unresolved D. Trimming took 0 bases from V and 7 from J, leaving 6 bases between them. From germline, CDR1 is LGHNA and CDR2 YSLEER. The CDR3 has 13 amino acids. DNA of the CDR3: TGCGCCAGCAGCCAAGATCGGGCTGAAAAACTGTTTTTT. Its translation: CASSQDRAEKLFF.

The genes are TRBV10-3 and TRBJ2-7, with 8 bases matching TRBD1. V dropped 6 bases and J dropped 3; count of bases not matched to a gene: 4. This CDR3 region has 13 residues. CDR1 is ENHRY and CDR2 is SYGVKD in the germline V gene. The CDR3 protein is CAISAGQGYEQYF. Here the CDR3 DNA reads TGTGCCATCAGCGCTGGACAGGGCTACGAGCAGTACTTC.

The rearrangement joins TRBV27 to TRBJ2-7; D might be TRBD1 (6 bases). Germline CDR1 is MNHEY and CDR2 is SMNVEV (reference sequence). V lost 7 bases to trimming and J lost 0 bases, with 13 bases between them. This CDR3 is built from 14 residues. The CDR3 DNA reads TGTGCCAGCAATCAACAGGGCCGCTCCTACGAGCAGTACTTC. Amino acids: CASNQQGRSYEQYF.

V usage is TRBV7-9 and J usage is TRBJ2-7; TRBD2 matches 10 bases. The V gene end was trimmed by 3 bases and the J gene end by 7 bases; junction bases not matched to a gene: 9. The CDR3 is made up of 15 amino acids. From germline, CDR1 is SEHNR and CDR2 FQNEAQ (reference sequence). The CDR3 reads CASSFGLAGVGEQYF. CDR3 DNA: TGTGCCAGCAGCTTTGGGCTAGCGGGAGTGGGTGAGCAGTACTTC.

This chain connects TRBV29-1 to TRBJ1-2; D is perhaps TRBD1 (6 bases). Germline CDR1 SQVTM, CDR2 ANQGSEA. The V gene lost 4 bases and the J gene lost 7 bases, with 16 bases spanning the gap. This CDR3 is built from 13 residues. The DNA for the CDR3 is TGCAGCGTTGTCAGGACAGCCGGTGGTGGCTACACCTTC. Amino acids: CSVVRTAGGGYTF.

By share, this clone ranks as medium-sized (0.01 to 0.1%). The CDR3 here is CASSPALYEQYF. CDR3 sequence (DNA): TGTGCCAGCAGCCCTGCCCTGTACGAGCAGTACTTC. The chain has TRBV6-5 and TRBJ2-7; D is unclear. The germline V and J ends were trimmed by 6 bases and 4 bases, with 10 bases remaining between them. The germline CDR1 and CDR2 sequences are MNHEY and SVGAGI. The CDR3 sequence is 12 residues long.

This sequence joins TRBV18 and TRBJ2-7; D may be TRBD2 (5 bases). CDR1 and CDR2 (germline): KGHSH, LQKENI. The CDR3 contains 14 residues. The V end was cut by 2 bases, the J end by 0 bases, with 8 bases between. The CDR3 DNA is TGTGCCAGCTCACCAATCCGGGACTCCTACGAGCAGTACTTC. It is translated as CASSPIRDSYEQYF.

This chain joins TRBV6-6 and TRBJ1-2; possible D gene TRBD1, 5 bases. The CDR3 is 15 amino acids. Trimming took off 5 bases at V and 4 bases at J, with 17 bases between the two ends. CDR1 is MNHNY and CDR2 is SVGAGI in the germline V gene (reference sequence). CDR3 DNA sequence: TGTGCCAGCAGTCAATCGACCGGGACGGTCTATGGCTACACCTTC. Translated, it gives CASSQSTGTVYGYTF.

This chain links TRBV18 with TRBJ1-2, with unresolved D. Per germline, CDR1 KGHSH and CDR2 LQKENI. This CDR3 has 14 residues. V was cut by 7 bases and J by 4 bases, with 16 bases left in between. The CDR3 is CASFTTYYSYGYTF. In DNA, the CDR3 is TGTGCCAGCTTCACCACTTATTACTCCTATGGCTACACCTTC.